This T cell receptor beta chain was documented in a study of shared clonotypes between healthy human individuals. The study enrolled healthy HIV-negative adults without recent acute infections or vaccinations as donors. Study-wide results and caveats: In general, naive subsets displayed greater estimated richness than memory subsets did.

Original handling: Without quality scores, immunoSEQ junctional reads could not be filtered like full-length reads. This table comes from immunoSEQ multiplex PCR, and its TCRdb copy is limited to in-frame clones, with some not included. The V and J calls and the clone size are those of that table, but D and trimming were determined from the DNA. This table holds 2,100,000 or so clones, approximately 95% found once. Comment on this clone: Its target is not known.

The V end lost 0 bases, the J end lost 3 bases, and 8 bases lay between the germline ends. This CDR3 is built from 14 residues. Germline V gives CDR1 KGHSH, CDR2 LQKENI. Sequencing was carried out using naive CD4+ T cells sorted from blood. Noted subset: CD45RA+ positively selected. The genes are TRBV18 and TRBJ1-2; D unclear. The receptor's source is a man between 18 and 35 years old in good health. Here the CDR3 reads CASSPPRTDYGYTF. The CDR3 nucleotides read TGTGCCAGCTCACCACCGAGAACGGACTATGGCTACACCTTC. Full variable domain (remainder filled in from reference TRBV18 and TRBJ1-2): NAGVMQNPRHLVRRRGQEARLRCSPMKGHSHVYWYRQLPEEGLKFMVYLQKENIIDESGMPKERFSAEFPKEGPSILRIQQVVRGDSAAYFCASSPPRTDYGYTFGSGTRLTVV.